Listed below are T cell receptor beta chains from one sample, sequenced in a study of cytomegalovirus exposure and HLA in healthy donors. Libraries were prepared by immunoSEQ multiplex PCR; TCRdb keeps only in-frame clonotypes and omits some of them. Among about 35,000 clones listed, roughly 80% were seen once. The specimen sequenced was PBMCs. All receptors come from a male donor in good health and CMV-seronegative. Both conserved end residues are part of each CDR3. The D gene is left open where the match is weak. Where a row states a size, it is once, few, many or the class of an expanded clone; other rows omit it.

j_call | v_call | clone_size | d_call | cdr3_aa | cdr3_nt
TRBJ2-7 | TRBV5-1 | NA | TRBD2 | CASSWTGTSGRAEREQYF | TGCGCCAGCAGCTGGACCGGGACTAGCGGGAGGGCCGAGCGGGAGCAGTACTTC
TRBJ2-1 | TRBV5-6 | NA | TRBD2 | CASSLVAGGDNEQFF | TGTGCCAGCAGCTTGGTAGCGGGAGGGGACAATGAGCAGTTCTTC
TRBJ1-1 | TRBV5-5 | NA | TRBD1 | CASSLGTGVVSEAFF | TGTGCCAGCAGCTTGGGAACAGGGGTCGTATCTGAAGCTTTCTTT
TRBJ2-1 | TRBV6-5 | NA | NA | CASRKTESSYNEQFF | TGTGCCAGCAGAAAAACAGAGAGCTCCTACAATGAGCAGTTCTTC
TRBJ2-3 | TRBV11-2 | once | NA | CASSLPPSRMSTDTQYF | TGTGCCAGCAGCCTACCGCCTTCGAGAATGAGCACAGATACGCAGTATTTT
TRBJ1-2 | TRBV7-3 | NA | TRBD1 | CASSAGQGYGYTF | TGTGCCAGCAGCGCGGGACAGGGCTATGGCTACACCTTC
TRBJ1-4 | TRBV7-8 | NA | TRBD1 | CASSPSSRDRGRGEKLFF | TGTGCCAGCAGCCCTTCGTCCCGGGACAGGGGACGAGGCGAAAAACTGTTTTTT
TRBJ2-1 | TRBV13 | NA | TRBD2 | CASSLPGTSGRQFF | TGTGCCAGCAGCTTACCCGGGACTAGCGGGAGACAGTTCTTC
TRBJ2-1 | TRBV9 | NA | TRBD2 | CASSGPGLAGAQFF | TGTGCCAGCAGCGGGCCGGGACTAGCGGGGGCACAGTTCTTC
TRBJ1-2 | TRBV5-1 | NA | NA | CASSLGQGSGYTF | TGCGCCAGCAGCTTGGGTCAGGGAAGCGGCTACACCTTC
TRBJ1-2 | TRBV2 | NA | TRBD1 | CASSETTGVYTGYTF | TGTGCCAGCAGTGAGACCACAGGGGTCTATACAGGCTACACCTTC
TRBJ1-2 | TRBV19 | NA | TRBD1 | CASSPQGALGYTF | TGTGCCAGTAGCCCACAGGGGGCTCTTGGCTACACCTTC
TRBJ2-2 | TRBV5-6 | NA | TRBD2 | CASSLGAGGPHGELFF | TGTGCCAGCAGCCTGGGGGCGGGGGGGCCGCACGGGGAGCTGTTTTTT
TRBJ1-6 | TRBV6-6 | NA | TRBD1 | CASHFSRGRDFHF | TGTGCCAGCCACTTCTCGAGGGGGCGCGACTTCCACTTT
TRBJ2-1 | TRBV30 | NA | NA | CAWNLRGIGRIYNEQFF | TGTGCCTGGAATCTAAGGGGGATTGGACGGATCTACAATGAGCAGTTCTTC
TRBJ1-1 | TRBV7-9 | NA | TRBD1 | CASSYGDRLNTEAFF | TGTGCCAGCAGTTATGGGGACAGGCTGAACACTGAAGCTTTCTTT
TRBJ2-2 | TRBV6-5 | NA | TRBD1 | CASSLLTGDTGELFF | TGTGCCAGCAGTCTCCTGACAGGGGACACCGGGGAGCTGTTTTTT
TRBJ1-4 | TRBV5-4 | few | NA | CASSPSPTGGGNEKLFF | TGTGCCAGCAGCCCCTCTCCGACAGGAGGAGGAAATGAAAAACTGTTTTTT
TRBJ2-3 | TRBV9 | NA | NA | CASSVGTSADTQYF | TGTGCCAGCAGCGTAGGGACATCCGCCGATACGCAGTATTTT
TRBJ1-2 | TRBV23-1 | NA | NA | CASSHPGRGRYGYTF | TGCGCCAGCAGTCATCCCGGGCGGGGCCGCTATGGCTACACCTTC
TRBJ2-7 | TRBV7-9 | NA | TRBD2 | CASSITSGRAYEQYF | TGTGCCAGCAGCATAACTAGCGGGAGGGCCTACGAGCAGTACTTC
TRBJ1-1 | TRBV6-5 | NA | NA | CASSYPGTRYTEAFF | TGTGCCAGCAGTTACCCCGGGACACGGTACACTGAAGCTTTCTTT
TRBJ1-2 | TRBV5-1 | NA | NA | CASGLSGNYGYTF | TGCGCCAGCGGACTGTCGGGGAACTATGGCTACACCTTC
TRBJ2-7 | TRBV19 | NA | NA | CASSTGTTYEQYF | TGTGCCAGTAGCACGGGGACAACCTACGAGCAGTACTTC
TRBJ2-5 | TRBV7-2 | NA | TRBD2 | CASSLSLAGGRETQYF | TGTGCCAGCAGCCTATCGCTAGCGGGGGGCAGGGAGACCCAGTACTTC
TRBJ1-5 | TRBV12-5 | few | NA | CASGLVASNQPQHF | TGTGCTAGTGGTTTGGTAGCCAGCAATCAGCCCCAGCATTTT
TRBJ1-4 | TRBV7-2 | NA | TRBD1 | CASSPDRVEEKLFF | TGTGCCAGCAGCCCGGACAGGGTGGAAGAAAAACTGTTTTTT
TRBJ1-5 | TRBV5-1 | few | NA | CASSEQGNNQPQHF | TGCGCCAGCAGCGAACAGGGAAATAATCAGCCCCAGCATTTT
TRBJ2-2 | TRBV5-1 | NA | NA | CASSLELYTGELFF | TGCGCCAGCAGCTTGGAACTATACACCGGGGAGCTGTTTTTT
TRBJ1-6 | TRBV11-1 | NA | TRBD1 | CASSPNRDSYSPLHF | TGTGCCAGCAGCCCGAATCGGGACAGTTATTCACCCCTCCACTTT
TRBJ1-2 | TRBV9 | NA | NA | CASSAPLTGHGYTF | TGTGCCAGCAGCGCCCCTTTGACAGGTCATGGCTACACCTTC
TRBJ2-3 | TRBV4-1 | NA | NA | CASSQQGLDTQYF | TGCGCCAGCAGCCAACAGGGTCTCGATACGCAGTATTTT
TRBJ2-2 | TRBV5-1 | NA | NA | CASSLESFTGELFF | TGCGCCAGCAGCTTGGAATCGTTCACCGGGGAGCTGTTTTTT
TRBJ1-2 | TRBV15 | NA | NA | CATSRDSQSYGYTF | TGTGCCACCAGCAGAGATTCCCAGTCTTATGGCTACACCTTC
TRBJ2-2 | TRBV27 | NA | NA | CASSRGGTGELFF | TGTGCCAGCAGTAGAGGGGGTACCGGGGAGCTGTTTTTT